This T cell receptor (beta chain) was obtained from a study of blood T cell repertoires in COVID-19. Germline V gene data show CDR1 as KGHSH and CDR2 as LQKENI. The CDR3 length is 16 residues. The J segment lost 2 bases and the V segment lost 2 bases, leaving 7 bases of the junction unmatched. Seattle patients were enrolled while actively infected and followed longitudinally. The data were produced by immunoSEQ multiplex PCR, yet TCRdb's version contains in-frame clones alone and is incomplete. The table shows 250,000 to 400,000 clones, with 85% to 90% occurring only once. Sequenced material: peripheral blood. This TCR came from a woman between 25 and 40 years old with COVID-19, enrolled during active disease. The chain recombines TRBV18 with TRBJ2-5, with TRBD2 identical over 8 bases. This CDR3 reads CASSPVLTSAQETQYF. The CDR3 DNA reads TGTGCCAGCTCACCAGTCTTGACTAGCGCTCAAGAGACCCAGTACTTC.